The sequence of this TCR beta chain was determined in a study of response to subunit inactivated influenza vaccine. The study's findings and limits: There was a suggestion from the authors that each seasonal influenza vaccination recruits few new T cells.

Worth noting for this clonotype: What it recognizes is unknown.

TCRdb used MiXCR to reprocess the RT-PCR reads, holding one entry per CDR3 protein. The profile shows 550,000 to 800,000 distinct CDR3 sequences, less than 20% of them singletons. CDR1 is SNHLY, CDR2 FYNNEI, per germline. The V gene lost 7 bases and the J gene lost 0 bases, with 16 bases spanning the gap. The CDR3 consists of 16 residues. The chain carries TRBV2 and TRBJ1-3, with D maybe TRBD1 (6 bases). This receptor was identified in a man between 50 and 59 years old who received an inactivated influenza vaccine. The sequences come from PBMCs from blood, collected about 12 days after vaccination. CDR3 loop: CASNRGQFTSGNTIYF. The CDR3 DNA follows: TGTGCCAGCAACCGAGGACAGTTCACCTCTGGAAACACCATATATTTT.